The entry that follows covers one T cell receptor (beta chain) sequence. Its target is unknown. This entry belongs to a study of T cell responses to AZD1222 COVID-19 vaccine. On the study more broadly: Investigators merged groups given second doses at roughly 4 or roughly 12 weeks. Whole-study findings and limits: Spike-specific TCRs gained breadth and depth after people received two AZD1222 doses. A reported finding is that nearly half of spike-specific TCRs target unmutated variant regions. Clonal diversity was possibly underestimated, and the donors were mostly white British, with more females.

The ends were cut back, 2 bases at V and 6 bases at J, with 8 bases in the middle. There are 13 residues in the CDR3. Here immunoSEQ multiplex PCR was the method, and the copy in TCRdb shows in-frame clones only, minus some. Of roughly 130,000 clones in the sample, approximately 90% were seen once. The clonotype comes from an adult in good health. This chain joins TRBV12-3 or TRBV12-4 and TRBJ1-5; D gene unclear. Sequencing used peripheral blood, obtained on day 0 of AZD1222 vaccination. The CDR3 nucleotides are TGTGCCAGCAGTTTAACTAGGGTTCAGCCCCAGCATTTT. It encodes CASSLTRVQPQHF.